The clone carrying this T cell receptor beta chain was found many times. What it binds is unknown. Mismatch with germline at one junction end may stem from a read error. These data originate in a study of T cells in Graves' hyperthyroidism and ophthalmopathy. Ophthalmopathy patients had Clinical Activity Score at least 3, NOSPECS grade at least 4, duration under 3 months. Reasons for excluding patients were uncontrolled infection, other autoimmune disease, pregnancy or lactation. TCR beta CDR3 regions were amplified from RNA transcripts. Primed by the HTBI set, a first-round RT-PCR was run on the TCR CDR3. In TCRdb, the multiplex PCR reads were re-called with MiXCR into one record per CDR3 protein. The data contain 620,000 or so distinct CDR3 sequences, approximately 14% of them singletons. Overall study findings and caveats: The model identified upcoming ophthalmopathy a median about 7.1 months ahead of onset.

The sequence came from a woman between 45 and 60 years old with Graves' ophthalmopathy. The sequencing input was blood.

CDR3 DNA sequence: TGTGCCAGCAGGTTATTAACGGGGGAAAATAACGAGCAGTACTTC. This codes for CASRLLTGENNEQYF. The rearrangement links TRBV27 to TRBJ2-7; tentative D call: TRBD2 (6 bases). Germline loops: CDR1 MNHEY, CDR2 SMNVEV (reference sequence). CDR3 length: 15 residues.